The following is a T cell receptor (beta chain) sequence with its context. Antigen unknown. V was pared by 6 bases and J by 4 bases, with 15 bases between. The CDR3 contains 14 residues. Germline V CDR1 and CDR2: LNHNV, YYDKDF (reference sequence). These data originate in a study of Graves' ophthalmopathy and Graves' hyperthyroidism. Turning to the study itself: Stable hyperthyroidism meant no ophthalmopathy within 18 months of follow-up. Study-wide results and caveats: The model's prediction of ophthalmopathy progression had 70.59% sensitivity and around 72% specificity.

Amplification of TCR beta CDR3 regions used RNA transcripts. Following a first-round RT-PCR that used HTBI primers, a second-round multiplex PCR was carried out. TCRdb reprocessed the multiplex PCR reads via MiXCR and lists one record per CDR3 protein. This sample has approximately 540,000 distinct CDR3 sequences, with 39% found just once. The specimen was peripheral blood or thyroid tissue (not recorded which). The sequence was obtained from an adult man with Graves' hyperthyroidism. This chain connects TRBV15 to TRBJ2-5; TRBD1 might be the D (6 bases). CDR3 bases: TGTGCCACCAGGGATCAGGGGTTGGGAGAGACCCAGTACTTC. Residues: CATRDQGLGETQYF.